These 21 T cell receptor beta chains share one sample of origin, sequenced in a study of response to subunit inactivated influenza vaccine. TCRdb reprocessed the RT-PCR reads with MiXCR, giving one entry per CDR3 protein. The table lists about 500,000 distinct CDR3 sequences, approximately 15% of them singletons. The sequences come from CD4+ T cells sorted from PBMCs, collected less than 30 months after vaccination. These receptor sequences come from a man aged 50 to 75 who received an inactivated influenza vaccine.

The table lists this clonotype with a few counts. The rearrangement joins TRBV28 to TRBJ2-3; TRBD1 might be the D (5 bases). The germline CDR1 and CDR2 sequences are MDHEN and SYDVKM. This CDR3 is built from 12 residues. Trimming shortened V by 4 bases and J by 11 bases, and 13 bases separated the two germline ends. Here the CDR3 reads CASSSEQGKQYF. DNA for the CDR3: TGTGCCAGCAGTTCGGAGCAGGGCAAGCAGTATTTT. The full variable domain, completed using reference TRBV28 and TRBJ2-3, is DVKVTQSSRYLVKRTGEKVFLECVQDMDHENMFWYRQDPGLGLRLIYFSYDVKMKEKGDIPEGYSVSREKKERFSLILESASTNQTSMYLCASSSEQGKQYFGPGTRLTVL.

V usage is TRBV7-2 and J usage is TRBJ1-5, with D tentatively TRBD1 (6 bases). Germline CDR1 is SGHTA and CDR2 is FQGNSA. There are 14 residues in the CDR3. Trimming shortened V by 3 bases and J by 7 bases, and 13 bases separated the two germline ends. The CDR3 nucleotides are TGTGCCAGCAGCTTCTCAGGTGGGGGCCAGCCCCAGCATTTT. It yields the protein CASSFSGGGQPQHF.

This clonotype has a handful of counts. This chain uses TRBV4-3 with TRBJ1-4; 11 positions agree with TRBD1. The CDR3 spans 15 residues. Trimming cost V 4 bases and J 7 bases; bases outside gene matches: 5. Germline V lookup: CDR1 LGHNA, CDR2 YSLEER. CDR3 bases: TGCGCCAGCAGCCGCCTAGGACAGGGGGCTGAAAAACTGTTTTTT. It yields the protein CASSRLGQGAEKLFF.

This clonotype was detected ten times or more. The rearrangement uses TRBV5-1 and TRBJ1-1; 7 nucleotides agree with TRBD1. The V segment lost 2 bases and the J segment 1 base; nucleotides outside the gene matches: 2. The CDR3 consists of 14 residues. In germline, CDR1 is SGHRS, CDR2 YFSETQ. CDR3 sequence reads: CASSLGTENTEAFF. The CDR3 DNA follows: TGCGCCAGCAGCTTAGGGACAGAGAACACTGAAGCTTTCTTT.

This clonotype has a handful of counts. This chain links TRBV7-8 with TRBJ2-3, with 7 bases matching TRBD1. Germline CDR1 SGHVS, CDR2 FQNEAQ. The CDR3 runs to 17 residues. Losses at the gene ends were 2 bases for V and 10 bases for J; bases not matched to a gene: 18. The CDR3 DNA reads TGTGCCAGCAGCTTAAAAACCGAAAGGACAGGCTGGTGGGCGCAGTATTTT. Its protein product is CASSLKTERTGWWAQYF.

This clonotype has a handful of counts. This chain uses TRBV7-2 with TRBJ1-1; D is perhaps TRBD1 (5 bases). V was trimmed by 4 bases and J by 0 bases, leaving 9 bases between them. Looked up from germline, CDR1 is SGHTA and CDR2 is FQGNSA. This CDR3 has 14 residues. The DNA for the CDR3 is TGTGCCAGCAGCTCGGGACGGCTGAACACTGAAGCTTTCTTT. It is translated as CASSSGRLNTEAFF.

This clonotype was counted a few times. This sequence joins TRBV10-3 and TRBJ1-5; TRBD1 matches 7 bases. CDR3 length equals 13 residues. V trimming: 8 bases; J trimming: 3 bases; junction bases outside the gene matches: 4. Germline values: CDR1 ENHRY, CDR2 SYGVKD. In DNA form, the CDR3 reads TGTGCCATCGGACAGGCTTACAATCAGCCCCAGCATTTT. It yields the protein CAIGQAYNQPQHF.

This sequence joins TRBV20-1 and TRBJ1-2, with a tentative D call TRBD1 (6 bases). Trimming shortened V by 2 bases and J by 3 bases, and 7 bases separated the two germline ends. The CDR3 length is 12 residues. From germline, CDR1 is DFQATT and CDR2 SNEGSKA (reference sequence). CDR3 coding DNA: TGCAGTGCTAGAAACAGGGACTATGGCTACACCTTC. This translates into CSARNRDYGYTF.

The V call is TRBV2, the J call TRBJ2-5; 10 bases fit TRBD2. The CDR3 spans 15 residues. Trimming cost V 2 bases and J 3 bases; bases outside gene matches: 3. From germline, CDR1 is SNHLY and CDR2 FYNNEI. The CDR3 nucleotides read TGTGCCAGCAGTGAACTAGCGGGGGTTAAAGAGACCCAGTACTTC. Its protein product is CASSELAGVKETQYF.

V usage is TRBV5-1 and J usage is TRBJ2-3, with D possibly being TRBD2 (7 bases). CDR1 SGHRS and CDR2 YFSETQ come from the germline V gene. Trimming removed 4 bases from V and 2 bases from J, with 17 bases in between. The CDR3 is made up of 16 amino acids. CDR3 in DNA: TGCGCCAGCAGCGGGAGGGGGGTTCGAAACACAGATACGCAGTATTTT. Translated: CASSGRGVRNTDTQYF.

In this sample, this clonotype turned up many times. The DNA of the CDR3 is TGTGCCAGCACCATAGGGACAGTAGGCGAGACCCAGTACTTC. It codes for CASTIGTVGETQYF. The chain combines TRBV5-6 with TRBJ2-5; 7 bases align to TRBD1. The V and J ends lost 6 bases and 5 bases, in that order; junction bases with no gene match: 10. Germline-derived CDR1 and CDR2 are SGHDT and YYEEEE. There are 14 residues in the CDR3.

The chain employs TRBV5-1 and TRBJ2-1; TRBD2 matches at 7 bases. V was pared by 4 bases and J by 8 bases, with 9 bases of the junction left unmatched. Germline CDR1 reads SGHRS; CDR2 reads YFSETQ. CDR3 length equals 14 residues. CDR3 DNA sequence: TGCGCCAGCAGCGCCGGGACTAATAACTATGAGCAGTTCTTC. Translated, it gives CASSAGTNNYEQFF.

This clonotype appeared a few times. CDR3 nucleotides: TGTGCCAGCTCACCTTCCACGGGAGAGGCCCGTGAGCAGTTCTTC. This encodes CASSPSTGEAREQFF. This sequence joins TRBV18 and TRBJ2-1; TRBD2 is a possible D gene (6 bases). CDR1 and CDR2 (germline): KGHSH, LQKENI. The CDR3 has 15 amino acids. V was pared by 3 bases and J by 9 bases, with 18 bases between. Full variable domain (remainder filled in from reference TRBV18 and TRBJ2-1): NAGVMQNPRHLVRRRGQEARLRCSPMKGHSHVYWYRQLPEEGLKFMVYLQKENIIDESGMPKERFSAEFPKEGPSILRIQQVVRGDSAAYFCASSPSTGEAREQFFGPGTRLTVL.

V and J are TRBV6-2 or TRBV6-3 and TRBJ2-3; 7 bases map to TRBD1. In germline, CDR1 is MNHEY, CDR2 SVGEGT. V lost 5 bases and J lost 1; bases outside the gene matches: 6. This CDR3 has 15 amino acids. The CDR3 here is CASSRQGRGTDTQYF. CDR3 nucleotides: TGTGCCAGCAGTAGACAGGGCCGTGGCACAGATACGCAGTATTTT.

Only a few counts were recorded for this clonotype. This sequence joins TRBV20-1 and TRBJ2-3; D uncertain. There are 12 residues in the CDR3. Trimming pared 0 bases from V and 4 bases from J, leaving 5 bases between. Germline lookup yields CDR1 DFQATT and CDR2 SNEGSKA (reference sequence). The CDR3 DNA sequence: TGCAGTGCTAGAGATCCCTCAGATACGCAGTATTTT. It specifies CSARDPSDTQYF.

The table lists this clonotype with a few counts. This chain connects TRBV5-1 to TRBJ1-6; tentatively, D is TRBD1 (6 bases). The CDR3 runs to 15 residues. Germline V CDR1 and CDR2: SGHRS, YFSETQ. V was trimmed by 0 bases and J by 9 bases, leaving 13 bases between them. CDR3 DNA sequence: TGCGCCAGCAGCTTGGGGCAGGGGATGGTTTCACCCCTCCACTTT. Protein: CASSLGQGMVSPLHF.

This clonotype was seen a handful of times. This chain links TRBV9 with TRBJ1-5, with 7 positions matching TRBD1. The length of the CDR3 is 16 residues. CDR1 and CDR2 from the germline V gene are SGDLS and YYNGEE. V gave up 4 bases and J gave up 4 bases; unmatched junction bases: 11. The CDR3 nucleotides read TGTGCCAGCAGCCCCGGGACAGCCGCGATAAATCAGCCCCAGCATTTT. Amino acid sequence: CASSPGTAAINQPQHF.

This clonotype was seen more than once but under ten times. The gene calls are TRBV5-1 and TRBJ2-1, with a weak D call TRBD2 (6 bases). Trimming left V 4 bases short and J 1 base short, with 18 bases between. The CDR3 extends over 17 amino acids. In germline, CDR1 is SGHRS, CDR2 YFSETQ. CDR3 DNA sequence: TGCGCCAGCAGCCGGCTAGCGCTCGGACTTTCCTACAATGAGCAGTTCTTC. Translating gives CASSRLALGLSYNEQFF. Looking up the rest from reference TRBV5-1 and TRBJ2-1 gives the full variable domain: KAGVTQTPRYLIKTRGQQVTLSCSPISGHRSVSWYQQTPGQGLQFLFEYFSETQRNKGNFPGRFSGRQFSNSRSEMNVSTLELGDSALYLCASSRLALGLSYNEQFFGPGTRLTVL.

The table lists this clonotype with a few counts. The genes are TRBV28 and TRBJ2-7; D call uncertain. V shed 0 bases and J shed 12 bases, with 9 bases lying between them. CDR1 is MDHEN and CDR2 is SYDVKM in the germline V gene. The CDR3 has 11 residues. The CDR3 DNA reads TGTGCCAGCAGTTTATGGTCTGCAAGGTACTTC. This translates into CASSLWSARYF.

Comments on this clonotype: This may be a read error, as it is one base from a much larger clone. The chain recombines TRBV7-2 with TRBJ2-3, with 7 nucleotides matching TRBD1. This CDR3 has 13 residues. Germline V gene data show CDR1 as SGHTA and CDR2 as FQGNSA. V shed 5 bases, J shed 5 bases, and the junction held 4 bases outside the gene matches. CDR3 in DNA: TGTGCCAGCAGCGAAGACAGGGTAGATACGCAGTATTTT. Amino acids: CASSEDRVDTQYF.

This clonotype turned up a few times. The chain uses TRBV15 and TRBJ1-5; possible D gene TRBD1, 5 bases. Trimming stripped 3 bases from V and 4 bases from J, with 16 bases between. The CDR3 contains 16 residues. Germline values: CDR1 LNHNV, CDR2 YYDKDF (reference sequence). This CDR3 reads CATSRGQGEGNQPQHF. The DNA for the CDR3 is TGTGCCACCAGCAGGGGCCAGGGTGAGGGGAATCAGCCCCAGCATTTT.